One sample yielded the 12 T cell receptor beta chains listed below, sequenced in a study of vaccination and CD4 T cells after COVID-19. An Oncomine TCR Beta short-read assay was used to sequence the DNA from cultured CD4+ T cells. From the PCR reads, TCRdb called clonotypes with MiXCR, one entry per CDR3 protein. The data show 15,000 to 20,000 distinct CDR3 sequences, roughly 55% seen once. Treatment reported: approximately 9-day PBMC culture with coronavirus spike peptide pools or control peptides (ViraFEST assay). These receptors lack a known antigen. The sample here was CD4+ T cells from blood, cultured in vitro, taken before SARS-CoV-2 vaccination. The receptors stem from a human donor who had recovered from COVID-19.

The chain has TRBV4-2 and TRBJ1-5, with TRBD1 matching over 8 bases. This CDR3 contains 15 residues. V lost 4 bases, J lost 7 bases, and 9 bases stayed unmatched. Germline V gives CDR1 LGHNA, CDR2 YNFKEQ. The DNA for the CDR3 is TGTGCCAGCAGCCCTTCGGACAGGGTAGGCCAGCCCCAGCATTTT. It encodes CASSPSDRVGQPQHF.

The genes are TRBV7-2 and TRBJ1-2, with TRBD1 matching over 7 bases. This CDR3 contains 14 residues. CDR1 is SGHTA, CDR2 FQGNSA, per germline. With 5 bases clipped from V and 6 bases from J, the junction kept 9 bases outside the gene matches. CDR3 sequence: CASSLTGELDGYTF. CDR3 nucleotides: TGTGCCAGCAGCCTAACAGGGGAACTTGATGGCTACACCTTC.

There are a few counts of this clonotype. The gene calls are TRBV27 and TRBJ2-5; 13 bases map to TRBD2. J was trimmed by 1 base and V by 5 bases; bases with no gene match: 4. This CDR3 has 16 residues. Per germline, CDR1 MNHEY and CDR2 SMNVEV (reference sequence). The CDR3 spells CASSLTSGRLQETQYF. DNA of the CDR3: TGTGCCAGCAGTCTGACTAGCGGGAGGCTCCAAGAGACCCAGTACTTC.

The V and J genes are TRBV6-1 and TRBJ1-2; D not resolved. Trimming took 0 bases from V and 5 from J, leaving 10 bases between them. CDR3 length: 14 amino acids. Germline V lookup: CDR1 MNHNS, CDR2 SASEGT. The CDR3 region has the DNA TGTGCCAGCAGTGAAGCAAGGACTACATATGGCTACACCTTC. Its protein product is CASSEARTTYGYTF.

V is TRBV20-1 and J is TRBJ2-1; no clear D gene. CDR3 length: 12 residues. Trimming pared 2 bases from V and 4 bases from J, leaving 6 bases between. The germline CDR1 and CDR2 sequences are DFQATT and SNEGSKA (reference sequence). The CDR3 protein is CSARRQYNEQFF. The DNA for the CDR3 is TGCAGTGCTAGACGCCAATACAATGAGCAGTTCTTC.

The genes are TRBV6-2 or TRBV6-3 and TRBJ2-7; D is possibly TRBD1 (7 bases). In germline, CDR1 is MNHEY, CDR2 SVGEGT. The CDR3 runs 15 residues. V was shortened by 2 bases and J by 2 bases, with 13 bases between the two germline ends. The CDR3 loop is CASSYLRGVAYEQYF. CDR3 bases: TGTGCCAGCAGTTACCTCAGGGGGGTAGCCTACGAGCAGTACTTC.

The CDR3 nucleotides are TGCGCCAGCAGCCAAGTCGGCAGGGCCCTAGCCGGGGAGCTGTTTTTT. This encodes CASSQVGRALAGELFF. The rearrangement joins TRBV4-1 to TRBJ2-2, with D perhaps matching TRBD1 (5 bases). Germline assignment: CDR1 MGHRA and CDR2 YSYEKL. V lost 1 base and J 6 bases, leaving 15 bases between the germline ends. The CDR3 has 16 amino acids.

The chain links TRBV18 to TRBJ2-7; no reliable D call. V dropped 2 bases and J dropped 1 base, with 6 bases sitting between them. Germline lookup yields CDR1 KGHSH and CDR2 LQKENI. The CDR3 spans 13 residues. CDR3 sequence (DNA): TGTGCCAGCTCACCAGACGCGTCCTACGAGCAGTACTTC. Translating gives CASSPDASYEQYF. Variable domain in full (rest from reference TRBV18 and TRBJ2-7): NAGVMQNPRHLVRRRGQEARLRCSPMKGHSHVYWYRQLPEEGLKFMVYLQKENIIDESGMPKERFSAEFPKEGPSILRIQQVVRGDSAAYFCASSPDASYEQYFGPGTRLTVT.

The rearrangement links TRBV10-3 to TRBJ2-7; 9 bases line up with TRBD2. Germline trimming cut 3 bases from V and 6 bases from J; bases unmatched to any gene: 12. CDR1 is ENHRY, CDR2 SYGVKD, per germline. The CDR3 covers 16 residues. This chain's CDR3 is CAISDQSGGILGEQYF. The CDR3 DNA is TGTGCCATCAGTGATCAGAGCGGGGGGATCCTGGGCGAGCAGTACTTC.

This clonotype was detected only a few times. The chain links TRBV6-1 to TRBJ1-6, with D possibly being TRBD1 (5 bases). The CDR3 has 13 residues. CDR1 is MNHNS and CDR2 is SASEGT in the germline V gene. CDR3 residues: CAGGWGRNSPLHF. In DNA form, the CDR3 reads TGTGCAGGTGGATGGGGCCGTAATTCACCCCTCCACTTT.

The chain carries TRBV5-4 and TRBJ2-1; D is unresolved. CDR1 is SGHNT and CDR2 is YYREEE in the germline V gene (reference sequence). V lost 0 bases and J lost 5, with 12 bases in between. The CDR3 length is 15 residues. Here the CDR3 DNA reads TGTGCCAGCAGCTTGGTTGGCCTGCTGGACAATGAGCAGTTCTTC. Amino acid sequence: CASSLVGLLDNEQFF. Full variable domain (remainder filled in from reference TRBV5-4 and TRBJ2-1): ETGVTQSPTHLIKTRGQQVTLRCSSQSGHNTVSWYQQALGQGPQFIFQYYREEENGRGNFPPRFSGLQFPNYSSELNVNALELDDSALYLCASSLVGLLDNEQFFGPGTRLTVL.

This chain connects TRBV25-1 to TRBJ1-2; D call uncertain. V gave up 2 bases and J gave up 2 bases, with 6 bases separating them. Per the germline V gene, CDR1 is MGHDK and CDR2 is SYGVNS. The CDR3 runs 13 residues. The CDR3 here is CASSEHGNYGYTF. CDR3 nucleotides: TGTGCCAGCAGTGAACATGGAAACTATGGCTACACCTTC.